The T cell receptor beta chain described here comes from a study of blood T cell repertoires in COVID-19. Sequencing used immunoSEQ multiplex PCR; TCRdb keeps in-frame clones, though not all of them. The sample has approximately 200,000 clones; around 81% are singletons. Per the germline V gene, CDR1 is SGHTA and CDR2 is FQGNSA. Between the trimmed V and J ends, which lost 3 bases and 0 bases, there was a span of 9 bases. CDR3 length: 15 residues. The receptor's source is a woman in her fifties or sixties with acute or convalescent COVID-19. The chain carries TRBV7-2 and TRBJ1-5; D unclear. The sequencing sample was made of peripheral blood. In DNA form, the CDR3 reads TGTGCCAGCAGCTTGGTGGGCCGTAGCAATCAGCCCCAGCATTTT. Encoded protein: CASSLVGRSNQPQHF.